The subject of this entry is one T cell receptor beta chain. Its antigen is unidentified. These data belong to a study of graft-versus-host responses after intestinal transplantation. Study-level background: As for transplant type, recipients had multivisceral, liver-intestinal, or isolated intestinal grafts. Induction using anti-thymocyte globulin, followed by tacrolimus and steroids for around 3 years, was given to all recipients. Study conclusions and caveats: With peak circulating GvH clone levels came an association with early post-transplant HvG declines. Recipient marrow harbored GvH clones, some of which surfaced first in ileum or blood.

V shed 3 bases and J 2 bases; nucleotides not matched to a gene: 8. CDR3 length: 17 amino acids. CDR1 is SGHDT and CDR2 is YYEEEE in the germline V gene. Data came from immunoSEQ multiplex PCR; TCRdb stores just in-frame clones and leaves some out. The data contain roughly 11,000 clones, over 60% of them singletons. The chain employs TRBV5-6 and TRBJ1-4; TRBD1 aligns across 9 bases. The material sequenced was PBMCs, taken around 500 days after intestinal transplant. This TCR was recovered from a human patient who received an intestinal transplant, so some T cells may come from the graft donor. CDR3 sequence (DNA): TGTGCCAGCAGCTCGTCCCGGGACAGGGCGACTAATGAAAAACTGTTTTTT. It encodes CASSSSRDRATNEKLFF.